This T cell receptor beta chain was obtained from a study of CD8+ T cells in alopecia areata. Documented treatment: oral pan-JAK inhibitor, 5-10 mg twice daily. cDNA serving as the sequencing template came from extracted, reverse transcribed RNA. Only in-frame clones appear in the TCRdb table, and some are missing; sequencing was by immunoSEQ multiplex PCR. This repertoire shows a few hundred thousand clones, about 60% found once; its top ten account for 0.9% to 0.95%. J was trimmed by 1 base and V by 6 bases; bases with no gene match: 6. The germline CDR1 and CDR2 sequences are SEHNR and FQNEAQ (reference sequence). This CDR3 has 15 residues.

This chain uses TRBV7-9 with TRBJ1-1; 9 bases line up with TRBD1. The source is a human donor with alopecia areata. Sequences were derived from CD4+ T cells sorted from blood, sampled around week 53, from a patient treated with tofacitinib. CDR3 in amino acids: CASSYTGGKNTEAFF. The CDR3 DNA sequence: TGTGCCAGCAGTTACACAGGGGGCAAGAACACTGAAGCTTTCTTT.